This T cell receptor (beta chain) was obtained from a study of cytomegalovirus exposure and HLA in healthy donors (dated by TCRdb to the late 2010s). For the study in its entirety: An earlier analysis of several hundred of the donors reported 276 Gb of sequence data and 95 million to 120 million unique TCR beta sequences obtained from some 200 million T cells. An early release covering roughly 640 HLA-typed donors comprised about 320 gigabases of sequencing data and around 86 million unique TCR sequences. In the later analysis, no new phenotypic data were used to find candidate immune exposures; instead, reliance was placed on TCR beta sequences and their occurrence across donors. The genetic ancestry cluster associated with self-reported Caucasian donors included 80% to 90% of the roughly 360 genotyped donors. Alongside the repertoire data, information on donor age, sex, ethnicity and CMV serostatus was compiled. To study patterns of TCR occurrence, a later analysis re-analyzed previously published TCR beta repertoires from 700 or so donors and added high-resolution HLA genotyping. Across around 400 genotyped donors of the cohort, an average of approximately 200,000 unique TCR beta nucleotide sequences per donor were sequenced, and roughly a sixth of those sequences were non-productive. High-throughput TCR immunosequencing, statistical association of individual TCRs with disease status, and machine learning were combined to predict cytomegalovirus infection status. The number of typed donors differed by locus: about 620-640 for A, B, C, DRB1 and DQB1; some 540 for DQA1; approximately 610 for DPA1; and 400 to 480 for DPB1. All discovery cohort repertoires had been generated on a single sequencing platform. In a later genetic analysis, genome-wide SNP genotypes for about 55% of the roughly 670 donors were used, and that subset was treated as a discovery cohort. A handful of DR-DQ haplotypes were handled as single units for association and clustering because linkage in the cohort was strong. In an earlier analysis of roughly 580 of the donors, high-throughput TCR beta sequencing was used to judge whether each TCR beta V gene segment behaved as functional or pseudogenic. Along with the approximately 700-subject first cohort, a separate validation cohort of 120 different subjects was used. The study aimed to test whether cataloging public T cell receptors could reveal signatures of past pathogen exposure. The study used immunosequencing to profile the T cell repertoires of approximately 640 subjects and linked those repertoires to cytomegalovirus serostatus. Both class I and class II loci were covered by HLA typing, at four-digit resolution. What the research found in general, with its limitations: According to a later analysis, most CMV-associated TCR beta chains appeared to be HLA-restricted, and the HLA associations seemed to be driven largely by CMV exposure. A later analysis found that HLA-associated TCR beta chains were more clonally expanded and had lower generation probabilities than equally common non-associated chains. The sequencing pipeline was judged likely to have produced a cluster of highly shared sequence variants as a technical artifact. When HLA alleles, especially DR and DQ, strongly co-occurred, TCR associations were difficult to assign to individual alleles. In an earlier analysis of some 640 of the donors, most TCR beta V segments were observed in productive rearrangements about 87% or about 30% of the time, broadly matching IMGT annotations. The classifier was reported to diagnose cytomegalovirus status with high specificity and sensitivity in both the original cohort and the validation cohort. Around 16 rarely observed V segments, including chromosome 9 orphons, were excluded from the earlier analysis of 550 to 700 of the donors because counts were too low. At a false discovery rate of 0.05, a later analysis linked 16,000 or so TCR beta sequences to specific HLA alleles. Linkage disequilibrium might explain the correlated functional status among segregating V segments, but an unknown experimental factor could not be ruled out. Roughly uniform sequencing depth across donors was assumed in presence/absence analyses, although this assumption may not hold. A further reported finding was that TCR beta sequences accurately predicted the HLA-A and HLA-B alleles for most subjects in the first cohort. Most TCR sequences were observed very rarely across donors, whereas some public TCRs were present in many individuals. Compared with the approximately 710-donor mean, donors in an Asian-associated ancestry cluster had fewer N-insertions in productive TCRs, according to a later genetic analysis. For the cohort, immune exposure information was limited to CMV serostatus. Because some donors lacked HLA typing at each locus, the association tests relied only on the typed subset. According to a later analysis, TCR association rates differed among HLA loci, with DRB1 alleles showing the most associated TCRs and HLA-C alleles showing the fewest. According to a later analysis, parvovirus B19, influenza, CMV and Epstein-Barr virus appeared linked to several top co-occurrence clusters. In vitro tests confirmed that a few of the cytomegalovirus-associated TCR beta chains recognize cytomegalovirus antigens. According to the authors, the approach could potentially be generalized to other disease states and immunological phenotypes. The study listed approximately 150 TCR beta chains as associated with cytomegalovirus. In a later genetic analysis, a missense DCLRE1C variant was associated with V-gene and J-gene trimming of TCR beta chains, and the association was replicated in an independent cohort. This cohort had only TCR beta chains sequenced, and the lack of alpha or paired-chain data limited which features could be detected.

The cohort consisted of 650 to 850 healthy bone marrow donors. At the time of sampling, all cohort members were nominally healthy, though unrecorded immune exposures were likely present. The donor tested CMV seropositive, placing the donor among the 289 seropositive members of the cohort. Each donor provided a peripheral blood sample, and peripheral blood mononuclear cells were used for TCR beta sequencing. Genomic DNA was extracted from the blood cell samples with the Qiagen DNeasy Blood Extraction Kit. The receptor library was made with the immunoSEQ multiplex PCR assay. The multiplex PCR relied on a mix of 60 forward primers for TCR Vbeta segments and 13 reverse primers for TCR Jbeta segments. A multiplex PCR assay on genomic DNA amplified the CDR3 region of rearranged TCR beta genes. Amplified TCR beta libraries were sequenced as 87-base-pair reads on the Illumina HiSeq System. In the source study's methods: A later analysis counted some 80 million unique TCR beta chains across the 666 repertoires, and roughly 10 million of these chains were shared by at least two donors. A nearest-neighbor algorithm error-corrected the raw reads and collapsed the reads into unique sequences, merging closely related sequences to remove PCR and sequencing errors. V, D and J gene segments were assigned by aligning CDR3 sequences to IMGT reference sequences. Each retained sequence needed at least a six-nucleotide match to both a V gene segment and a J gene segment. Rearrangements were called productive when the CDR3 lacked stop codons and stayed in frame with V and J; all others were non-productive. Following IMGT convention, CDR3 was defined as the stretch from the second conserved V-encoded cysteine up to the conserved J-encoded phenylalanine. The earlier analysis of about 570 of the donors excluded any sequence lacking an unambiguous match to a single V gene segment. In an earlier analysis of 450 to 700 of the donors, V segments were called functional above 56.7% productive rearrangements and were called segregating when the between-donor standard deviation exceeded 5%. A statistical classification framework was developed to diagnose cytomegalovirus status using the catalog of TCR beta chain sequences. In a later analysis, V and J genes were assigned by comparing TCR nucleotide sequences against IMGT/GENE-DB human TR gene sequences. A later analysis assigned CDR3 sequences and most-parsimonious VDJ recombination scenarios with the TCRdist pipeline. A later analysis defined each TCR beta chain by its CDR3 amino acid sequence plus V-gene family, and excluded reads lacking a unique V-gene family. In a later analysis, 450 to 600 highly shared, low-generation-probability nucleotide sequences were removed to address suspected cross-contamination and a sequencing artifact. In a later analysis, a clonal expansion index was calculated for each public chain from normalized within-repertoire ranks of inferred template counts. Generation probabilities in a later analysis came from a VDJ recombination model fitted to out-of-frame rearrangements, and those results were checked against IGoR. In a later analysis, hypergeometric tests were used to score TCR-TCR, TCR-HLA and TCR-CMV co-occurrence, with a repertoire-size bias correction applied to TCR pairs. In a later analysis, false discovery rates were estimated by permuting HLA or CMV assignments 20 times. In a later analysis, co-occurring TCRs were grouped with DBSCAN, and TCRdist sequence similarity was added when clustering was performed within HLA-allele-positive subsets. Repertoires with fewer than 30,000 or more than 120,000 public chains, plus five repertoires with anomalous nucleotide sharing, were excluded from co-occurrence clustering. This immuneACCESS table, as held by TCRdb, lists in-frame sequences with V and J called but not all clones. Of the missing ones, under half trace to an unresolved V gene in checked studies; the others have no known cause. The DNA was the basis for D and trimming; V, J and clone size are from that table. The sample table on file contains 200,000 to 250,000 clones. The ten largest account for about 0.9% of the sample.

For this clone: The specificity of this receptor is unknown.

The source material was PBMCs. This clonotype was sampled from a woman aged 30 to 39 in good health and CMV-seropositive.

The DNA sequence is TGCGCCAGCAGCCTAAGGACTTCTTCAGATACGCAGTATTTT. This encodes CASSLRTSSDTQYF. Here the chain combines TRBV4-1 and TRBJ2-3; possibly the D gene is TRBD2, per 5 matching bases. The CDR3 spans 14 residues, from the cysteine through the phenylalanine. Only the CDR3 region is kept as DNA, spanning 42 bases read in frame from base 1. V lost 4 bases and J lost 4 bases; the stretch between them is 12 bases long. Per the germline V gene, MGHRA is the CDR1 and YSYEKL is the CDR2.